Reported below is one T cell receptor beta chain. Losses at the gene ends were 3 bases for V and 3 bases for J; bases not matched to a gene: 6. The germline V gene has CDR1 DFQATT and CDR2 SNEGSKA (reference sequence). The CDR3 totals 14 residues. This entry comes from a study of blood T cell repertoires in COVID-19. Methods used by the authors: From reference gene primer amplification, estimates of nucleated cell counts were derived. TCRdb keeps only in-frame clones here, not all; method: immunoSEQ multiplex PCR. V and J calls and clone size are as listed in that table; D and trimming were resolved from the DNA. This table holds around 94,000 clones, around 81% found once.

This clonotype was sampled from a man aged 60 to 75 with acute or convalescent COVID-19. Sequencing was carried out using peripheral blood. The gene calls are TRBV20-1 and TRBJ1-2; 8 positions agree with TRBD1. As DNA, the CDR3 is TGCAGTGCTAGTCCCCAGGGGGCATACTATGGCTACACCTTC. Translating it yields CSASPQGAYYGYTF.